A selection of T cell receptor beta chains follows, all from one sample in a study of T cell repertoires in cytomegalovirus infection. Each CDR3 protein is one row after TCRdb ran MiXCR on the reads. The sample has some 680,000 distinct CDR3 sequences; 35% to 45% are singletons. The specimen sequenced was PBMCs. These receptors were obtained from a human donor in good health (CMV status not recorded). Some clones in this sample may be carry-over from other donors' samples. CDR3s include the opening cysteine and the closing phenylalanine or tryptophan. A D gene is named only where the DNA matches it firmly. Part of the rows lack a size; the others show once, few, many or a class for expanded clones.

TGTGCCAGCAGACAGGGAGGTGAAAAACTGTTTTTT,CASRQGGEKLFF,TRBJ1-4,many,TRBV6-5,.
TGTGCCAGCAGTCGGGGAACCGCAGGTGTAGCTTTCTTT,CASSRGTAGVAFF,TRBJ1-1,.,TRBV12-3/TRBV12-4,.
TGTGCCAGCAGCCGGCCGGGACTAGCTGTGGAGACCCAGTACTTC,CASSRPGLAVETQYF,TRBJ2-5,many,TRBV7-2,TRBD2
TGTGCCAGCAGCCCGACGGGGTTACTCTACGAGCAGTACTTC,CASSPTGLLYEQYF,TRBJ2-7,.,TRBV12-3/TRBV12-4,.
TGTGCCAGTAGTATTGGGACAGGGTCCTACGAGCAGTACTTC,CASSIGTGSYEQYF,TRBJ2-7,many,TRBV19,TRBD1
TGTGCCAGCAGAAGCGACAGGGGCTCCTACGAGCAGTACTTC,CASRSDRGSYEQYF,TRBJ2-7,few,TRBV7-8,TRBD1
TGTGCCAGCAGCCGGCAGGGAGGGAACACCGGGGAGCTGTTTTTT,CASSRQGGNTGELFF,TRBJ2-2,.,TRBV7-9,.
TGTGCCAGTTCGGGACAGGGACTCCTCCACTTT,CASSGQGLLHF,TRBJ1-6,few,TRBV10-3,TRBD1
TGTGCCAGCAGTGCCCCGGGACAAAAGAACACCGGGGAGCTGTTTTTT,CASSAPGQKNTGELFF,TRBJ2-2,few,TRBV6-6,.
TGTGCCATCTCAGGGAACCCAGAGACCCAGTACTTC,CAISGNPETQYF,TRBJ2-5,.,TRBV10-3,.
TGTGCCAATCCGGTGGGGGGCGGCTTTTCCACTGAAGCTTTCTTT,CANPVGGGFSTEAFF,TRBJ1-1,.,TRBV7-3,.
TGTGCCAGCAGCTTAGCTGGGACAGGGCCCGGGGAGCTGTTTTTT,CASSLAGTGPGELFF,TRBJ2-2,few,TRBV7-2,TRBD1
TGTGCCAGCAGTTTAGGGGGGAGCAGGGGCAATCAGCCCCAGCATTTT,CASSLGGSRGNQPQHF,TRBJ1-5,.,TRBV12-3/TRBV12-4,.
TGCGCCAGCAGCCCATCACCAAGCCACAGGCGGGGGACCGGGGAGCTGTTTTTT,CASSPSPSHRRGTGELFF,TRBJ2-2,few,TRBV4-1,TRBD2
TGTGCCAGCCAACCCCCAGGGGGCAAAGGAGCTTTCTTT,CASQPPGGKGAFF,TRBJ1-1,.,TRBV6-1,TRBD1
TGTGCCAGCATCTCAAACAATGAGCAGTTCTTC,CASISNNEQFF,TRBJ2-1,.,TRBV2,.
TGTGCCAGCAGTTTATTTGATATGAACACTGAAGCTTTCTTT,CASSLFDMNTEAFF,TRBJ1-1,.,TRBV28,.
TGTGCCAGCAGTTCGGGACAGGGAAGGGGACAGCCCCAGCATTTT,CASSSGQGRGQPQHF,TRBJ1-5,many,TRBV27,TRBD1
TGTGCCAGCAGCGGCCGGGACAGGGCGGGCGAGCAGTACTTC,CASSGRDRAGEQYF,TRBJ2-7,.,TRBV9,TRBD1
TGTGCCAGCAGCTCTCCCTTGGGGAAAGGTGTCGATGAGCAGTTCTTC,CASSSPLGKGVDEQFF,TRBJ2-1,many,TRBV7-8,.
TGTGCCAGCAATCAATTTAATATAGGAGACGGCCTGAACACCGGGGAGCTGTTTTTT,CASNQFNIGDGLNTGELFF,TRBJ2-2,few,TRBV6-6,.
TGTGCCAGCAGCGGGGCGGACGGGAGGAAGGTATCCAAAAACATTCAGTACTTC,CASSGADGRKVSKNIQYF,TRBJ2-4,few,TRBV7-3,TRBD2
TGTGCCAGCAGCCGGGGACTAGCGGGGGCAGATACGCAGTATTTT,CASSRGLAGADTQYF,TRBJ2-3,.,TRBV6-5,TRBD2
TGTGCCAGCATTCAGAGGATGGGAGGGGCGGGTGAAAAACTGTTTTTT,CASIQRMGGAGEKLFF,TRBJ1-4,.,TRBV6-6,.
TGCAGCGCTTCGGATGCGGGGGCTGATGAAAAACTGTTTTTT,CSASDAGADEKLFF,TRBJ1-4,.,TRBV20-1,.
TGTGCCAGCAGTTTACCGATAGCTGGGGAGACCCAGTACTTC,CASSLPIAGETQYF,TRBJ2-5,.,TRBV28,.
TGTGCCAGCAGTAATCCGGGGACCCAAGAGACCCAGTACTTC,CASSNPGTQETQYF,TRBJ2-5,few,TRBV12-3/TRBV12-4,.
TGTGCCAGCAGTACGCGACAGGGCTCAGCCGAGCAGTACTTC,CASSTRQGSAEQYF,TRBJ2-7,few,TRBV6-5,TRBD1
TGTGCCATCAGTGTAGGGCAGGGTTCTTCCTACGAGCAGTACTTC,CAISVGQGSSYEQYF,TRBJ2-7,few,TRBV10-3,.
TGCAGTGCTAGAACCCAAGAGGGGTTTAATTCACCCCTCCACTTT,CSARTQEGFNSPLHF,TRBJ1-6,few,TRBV20-1,.
TGTGCCAGCAAAGGACCGATACAAGAGACCCAGTACTTC,CASKGPIQETQYF,TRBJ2-5,few,TRBV12-3/TRBV12-4,.
TGTGCCACCAGTGATCCAGGGACAGGGGGCCATCTAAACATCGGGGAGCTGTTTTTT,CATSDPGTGGHLNIGELFF,TRBJ2-2,.,TRBV24-1,TRBD1
TGTGCCAGCAGTTTGGCAAACCGGGCCCCCTACGAGCAGTACTTC,CASSLANRAPYEQYF,TRBJ2-7,.,TRBV12-3/TRBV12-4,.
TGCAGCGCCTTGGACAGCTACGAGCAGTACTTC,CSALDSYEQYF,TRBJ2-7,few,TRBV29-1,.
TGCAGTGCTAGGGGGGACCAACCTACCTACAATGAGCAGTTCTTC,CSARGDQPTYNEQFF,TRBJ2-1,.,TRBV20-1,.
TGTGCCAGCAGTGAAAGTGACATTCAGTACTTC,CASSESDIQYF,TRBJ2-4,.,TRBV2,.
TGTGCCAGCAGCTCGTGGGGAGTTCTCAACGTCCTGACTTTC,CASSSWGVLNVLTF,TRBJ2-6,.,TRBV5-6,.
TGTGCCAGCCTCGAGGGCGGCAGCCTGAACACTGAAGCTTTCTTT,CASLEGGSLNTEAFF,TRBJ1-1,.,TRBV28,.
TGTGCTAGTGGTTTGGTAAGGGTACAGGGCTTCTCCTACGAGCAGTACTTC,CASGLVRVQGFSYEQYF,TRBJ2-7,few,TRBV12-5,.
TGTGCCAGCAGTTTAGCGTTCATGAACACTGAAGCTTTCTTT,CASSLAFMNTEAFF,TRBJ1-1,.,TRBV28,.
TGTGCCAGTAGTATAGCAACAGGGGACTACGAGCAGTACTTC,CASSIATGDYEQYF,TRBJ2-7,many,TRBV19,TRBD1
TGTGCCAGCAGTTTAGACACCGAACGCTATCAGCCCCAGCATTTT,CASSLDTERYQPQHF,TRBJ1-5,.,TRBV12-3/TRBV12-4,.
TGTGCCAGCAGCCAAGAACCCGGAGGCTACACCTTC,CASSQEPGGYTF,TRBJ1-2,.,TRBV14,.